This TCR beta chain was retrieved from a study of identical twins. CDR1 SGHVS and CDR2 FNYEAQ come from the germline V gene. This CDR3 region has 17 residues. The V and J ends lost 3 bases and 3 bases respectively, with 19 bases between them. TCRdb re-called the 5' RACE reads with MiXCR, one entry per CDR3 protein. The sample includes 700,000 or so distinct CDR3 sequences, around 20% of them seen just once. The data also belong to a second study, concerning T cells expressing NK-cell markers.

This receptor was obtained from a woman aged 18-29 years in good health. The sample was PBMCs. The chain has TRBV7-6 and TRBJ2-3; D could derive from TRBD1 or TRBD2 (5 bases each). CDR3 DNA: TGTGCCAGCAGCTTTAATATCTTTGGGGACCAAACAGATACGCAGTATTTT. Encoded protein: CASSFNIFGDQTDTQYF.